The clone carrying this T cell receptor (beta chain) appeared a single time. The method was immunoSEQ multiplex PCR; TCRdb's version includes in-frame clones alone and lacks a portion of them. The sample lists around 67,000 clones, about four fifths occurring once. The sample is drawn from a study of OX40 agonist ivuxolimab in advanced cancers. This CDR3 is built from 13 residues. Germline loops: CDR1 LNHNV, CDR2 YYDKDF (reference sequence). V lost 0 bases to trimming and J lost 9 bases, with 9 bases between them. This receptor was taken from an adult with an advanced solid tumor such as melanoma, head and neck, liver or kidney cancer. The genes are TRBV15 and TRBJ2-1, with D perhaps TRBD1 or TRBD2 (5 bases each). The sample was CD4+ or CD8+ T cells sorted from blood, taken in a trial of the OX40 agonist ivuxolimab. The CDR3 spells CATSRDVGAEQFF. The CDR3 nucleotides are TGTGCCACCAGCAGAGATGTCGGGGCTGAGCAGTTCTTC.